Listed here are 2 T cell receptor beta chains from one sample, sequenced in a study of OX40 agonist ivuxolimab in advanced cancers. Produced via immunoSEQ multiplex PCR; TCRdb's table is partial and in-frame only. Of tens of thousands of clones in the sample, 80% to 90% were seen once. Sample: CD4+ or CD8+ T cells sorted from blood, taken in a trial of the OX40 agonist ivuxolimab. Receptors were obtained from an adult with an advanced solid tumor such as melanoma, head and neck, liver or kidney cancer.

Written as DNA, the CDR3 is TGTGCCAGTAGCCGGACTAGCTCAGATACGCAGTATTTT. Its protein product is CASSRTSSDTQYF. J is TRBJ2-3 and V is TRBV19, with 8 bases that match TRBD2. Per the germline V gene, CDR1 is LNHDA and CDR2 is SQIVND (reference sequence). This CDR3 spans 13 amino acids. V trimming: 6 bases; J trimming: 4 bases; junction bases outside the gene matches: 3. The whole variable domain, remainder taken from reference TRBV19 and TRBJ2-3, is DGGITQSPKYLFRKEGQNVTLSCEQNLNHDAMYWYRQDPGQGLRLIYYSQIVNDFQKGDIAEGYSVSREKKESFPLTVTSAQKNPTAFYLCASSRTSSDTQYFGPGTRLTVL.

The gene calls are TRBV7-3 and TRBJ2-5, with TRBD2 as a possible D gene (6 bases). V gave up 5 bases and J gave up 6 bases, with 13 bases separating them. Germline values: CDR1 SGHTA, CDR2 FQGTGA. The CDR3 contains 13 residues. CDR3 DNA sequence: TGTGCCAGCAGCCCCAGGAGGGAGCAGACCCAGTACTTC. Its protein product is CASSPRREQTQYF.